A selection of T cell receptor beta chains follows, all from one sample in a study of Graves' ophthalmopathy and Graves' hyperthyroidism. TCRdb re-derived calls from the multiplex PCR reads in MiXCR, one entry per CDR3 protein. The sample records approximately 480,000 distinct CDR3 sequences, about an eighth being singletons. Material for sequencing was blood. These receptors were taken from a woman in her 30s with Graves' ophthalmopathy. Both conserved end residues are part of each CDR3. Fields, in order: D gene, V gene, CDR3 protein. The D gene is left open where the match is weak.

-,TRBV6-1,CASKRQNLSYEQYF
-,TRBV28,CASSAPSGTDTQYF
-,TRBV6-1,CAIRPVGTGELFF
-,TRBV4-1,CASSPNREGYGYTF
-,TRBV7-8,CASRGATGELFF
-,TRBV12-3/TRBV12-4,CASKPKDGYGYTF
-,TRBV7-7,CASRQRGGQETQYF
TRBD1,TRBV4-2,CASSQAGTGFVSSYNSPLHF
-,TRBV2,CASRLTTNYGYTF
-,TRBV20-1,CSAREGWGTPEAFF
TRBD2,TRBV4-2,CASSQDTGLAGVEQYF
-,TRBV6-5,CASSYSSQPQHPQHF
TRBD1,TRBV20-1,CSARNRDRALANYGYTF
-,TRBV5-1,CASSGHPEGETQYF
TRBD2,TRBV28,CASNRGGATSGRETQYF
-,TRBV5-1,CASSLEAGIDGYTF
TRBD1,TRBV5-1,CASSLAPGQGTYEQYF
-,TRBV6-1,CASSELYGYTF
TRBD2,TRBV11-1,CASSRPSGGNTGELFF
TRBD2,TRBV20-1,CSARNPSGSKYEQYF
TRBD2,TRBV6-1,CASSNGERETNEQYF
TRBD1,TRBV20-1,CSAHAPGQGSYEQYF
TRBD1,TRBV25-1,CASSGRDRYEQYF
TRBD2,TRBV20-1,CSASFISGNHEQYF
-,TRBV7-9,CASSFRGEQETQYF
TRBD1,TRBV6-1,CASRDRGFGEQYF
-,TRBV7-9,CASRAATGELFF
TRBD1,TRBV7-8,CASTLFGQGRMGSEAFF
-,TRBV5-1,CASSLGLLGSDGYTF
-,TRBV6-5,CASSYSDPGYEQYF
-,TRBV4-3,CASSRRTSGLRVYGYTF
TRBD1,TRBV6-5,CATWTGAVGKQYF
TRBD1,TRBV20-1,CSAIRPDRGGSNQPQHF
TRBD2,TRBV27,CASSLLPLGTSPGEQYF
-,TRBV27,CASSFLAGWETQYF
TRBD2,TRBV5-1,CASSHLAGGPMETQYF
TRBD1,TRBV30,CARRGGAGGDSSEAFF
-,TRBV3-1,CASSQRNGPAPGGYTF
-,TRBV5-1,CASSLAGRVASYDQYF
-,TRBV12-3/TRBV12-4,CASSLTGASTDTQYF
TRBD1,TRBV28,CASSRQGRIAKNIQYF
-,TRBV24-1,CATSDLQGETQYF
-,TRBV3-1,CASSRDGHQGTEAFF
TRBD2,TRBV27,CASSPPPGGFNEQYF
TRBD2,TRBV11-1,CASSPASGLSTGELFF
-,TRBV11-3,CASSLRLRSPLHF
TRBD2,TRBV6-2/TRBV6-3,CASNPGLATYEQYF
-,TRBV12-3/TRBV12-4,CASSLGNYNSPLHF